The subject of this entry is one TCR beta chain. Its antigen is unidentified. This sample is part of a study of PD-1 blockade in mismatch repair-deficient tumors. Study-level findings and limits: Tumor-resident clones, often undetectable pretreatment in blood, expanded then contracted after pembrolizumab.

TCRdb keeps only in-frame clones here, not all; method: immunoSEQ multiplex PCR. The data hold approximately 100,000 clones, with 70% to 85% observed a single time. This CDR3 contains 15 residues. Germline CDR1 and CDR2: SGHAT and FQNNGV. V was shortened by 3 bases and J by 4 bases, with 12 bases between the two germline ends. The gene calls are TRBV11-2 and TRBJ2-2; no firm D call. This sequence was found in an adult with mismatch repair-deficient cancer. Sequencing was performed on peripheral blood, taken less than 37 weeks after starting pembrolizumab. The chain's CDR3 is CASSLEVATTGELFF. The CDR3, as DNA: TGTGCCAGCAGCTTGGAAGTTGCGACCACCGGGGAGCTGTTTTTT.